The present TCR beta chain was sequenced within a study of regulatory T cells in long-lasting Graves disease. Time point of the sample: newly diagnosed GD, antithyroid drugs for less than 3 months. PBMCs were the source of the RNA used for TCR sequencing. Arm-PCR of CDR3 regions with iRepertoire HTBI primers generated TCR beta libraries. TCRdb analysed the multiplex PCR reads with MiXCR anew, one entry per CDR3 protein. Of 410,000 or so distinct CDR3 sequences in the sample, under 15% were seen once. Trimming cost V 0 bases and J 0 bases, with 6 bases left between them. The CDR3 runs 14 residues. Germline CDR1 is DFQATT and CDR2 is SNEGSKA (reference sequence). The same data also contributed to another study, on T cells in Graves' hyperthyroidism and ophthalmopathy. Turning to that study: Diagnostic decisions used clinical symptoms, serum thyroxine and TRAb, thyroid ultrasound and orbital computed tomography.

The origin of this receptor is a woman in her 30s with Graves disease. The chain employs TRBV20-1 and TRBJ1-3; D is undetermined. The starting material was peripheral blood mononuclear cells (PBMCs), obtained at new diagnosis, from a patient treated with antithyroid drugs. In DNA, the CDR3 is TGCAGTGCTAGAGATCTGAACTCTGGAAACACCATATATTTT. Translating gives CSARDLNSGNTIYF.